This T cell receptor beta chain was recovered during a study of identical twins. Addition of a universal primer site occurred through template switching, and cDNA carried unique molecular identifiers. TCRdb re-called the 5' RACE reads with MiXCR, one entry per CDR3 protein. Among 210,000 or so distinct CDR3 sequences listed, about 16% were seen once. This clonotype has more than one count but fewer than ten. The CDR3 extends over 12 amino acids. V lost 4 bases, J lost 8 bases, and 11 bases lay in between. CDR1 and CDR2 from the germline V gene are SGHKS and YYEKEE (reference sequence). These data also formed part of another study, on T cells expressing NK-cell markers. That work states: Within the sequenced cohort of eight donors, seven exhibited HCMV seropositivity and one was seronegative.

The sequencing input was CD8+ T cells sorted from blood. The receptor was isolated from a woman aged 18-35 years in good health. The chain employs TRBV5-5 and TRBJ2-3; D perhaps matches TRBD2 (6 bases). CDR3 residues: CASSTGLPTQYF. In nucleotides, the CDR3 is TGTGCCAGCAGCACCGGACTACCTACGCAGTATTTT. The whole variable domain, filled in from reference TRBV5-5 and TRBJ2-3, reads DAGVTQSPTHLIKTRGQQVTLRCSPISGHKSVSWYQQVLGQGPQFIFQYYEKEERGRGNFPDRFSARQFPNYSSELNVNALLLGDSALYLCASSTGLPTQYFGPGTRLTVL.